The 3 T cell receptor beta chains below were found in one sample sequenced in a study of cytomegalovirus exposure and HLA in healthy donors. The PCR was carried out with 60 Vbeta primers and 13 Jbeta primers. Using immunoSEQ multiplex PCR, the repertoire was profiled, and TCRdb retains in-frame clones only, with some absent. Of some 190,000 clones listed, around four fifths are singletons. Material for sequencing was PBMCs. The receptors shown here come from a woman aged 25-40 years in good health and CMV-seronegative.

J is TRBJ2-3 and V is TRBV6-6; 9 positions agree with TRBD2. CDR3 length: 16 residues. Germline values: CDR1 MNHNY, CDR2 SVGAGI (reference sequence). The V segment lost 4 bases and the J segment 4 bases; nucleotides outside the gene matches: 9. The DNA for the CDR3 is TGTGCCAGCAGTTCTCGCGGGGGGGCGCGGGCAGATACGCAGTATTTT. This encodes CASSSRGGARADTQYF.

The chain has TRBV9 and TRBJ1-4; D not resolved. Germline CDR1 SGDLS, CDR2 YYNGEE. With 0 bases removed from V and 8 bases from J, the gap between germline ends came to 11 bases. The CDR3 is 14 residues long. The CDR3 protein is CASSVGGEVEKLFF. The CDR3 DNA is TGTGCCAGCAGCGTAGGGGGAGAGGTGGAAAAACTGTTTTTT.

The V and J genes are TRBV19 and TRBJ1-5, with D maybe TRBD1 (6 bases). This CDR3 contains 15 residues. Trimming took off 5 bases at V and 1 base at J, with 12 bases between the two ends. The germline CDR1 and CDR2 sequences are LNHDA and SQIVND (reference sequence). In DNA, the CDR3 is TGTGCCAGTAGTCAACGCCAGGGGAGCAATCAGCCCCAGCATTTT. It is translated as CASSQRQGSNQPQHF.